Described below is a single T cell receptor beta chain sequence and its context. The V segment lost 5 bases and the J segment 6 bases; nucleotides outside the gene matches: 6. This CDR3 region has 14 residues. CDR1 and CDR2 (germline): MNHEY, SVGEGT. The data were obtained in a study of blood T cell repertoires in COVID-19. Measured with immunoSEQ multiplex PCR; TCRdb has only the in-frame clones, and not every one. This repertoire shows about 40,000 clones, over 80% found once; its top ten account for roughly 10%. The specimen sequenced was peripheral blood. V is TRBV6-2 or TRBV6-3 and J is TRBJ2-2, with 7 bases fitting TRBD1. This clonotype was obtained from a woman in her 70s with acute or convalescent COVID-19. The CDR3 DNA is TGTGCCAGCAGTCGGGACAGTGGGGCCGGGGAGCTGTTTTTT. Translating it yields CASSRDSGAGELFF.